These T cell receptor beta chains were read from a single sample in a study of T cells after yellow fever vaccination. Via MiXCR, TCRdb re-called the 5' RACE reads, giving one row per CDR3 protein. The sample lists 200,000 to 250,000 distinct CDR3 sequences; about 7% were seen once. Sequencing used CD4+ T cells sorted from PBMCs, obtained 15 days after the yellow fever booster vaccination. The source is a man younger than 45 who received the YFV17D yellow fever vaccine. The CDR3 runs from the conserved cysteine through the conserved F or W. Each record gives: J gene, clone size, V gene, D gene, CDR3 protein, CDR3 DNA. A D gene is named only where the DNA matches it firmly. Where a row states a size, it is once, few, many or the class of an expanded clone; other rows omit it.

TRBJ2-4,many,TRBV2,NA,CASGEPGKNIQYF,TGTGCCAGCGGTGAACCAGGGAAAAACATTCAGTACTTC
TRBJ2-5,NA,TRBV5-4,NA,CASSSMTQETQYF,TGTGCCAGCAGCTCAATGACCCAGGAGACCCAGTACTTC
TRBJ1-2,few,TRBV5-4,NA,CASSSPEGTNYGYTF,TGTGCCAGCAGCTCACCAGAGGGTACGAACTATGGCTACACCTTC
TRBJ1-5,NA,TRBV4-3,NA,CASSPGAKRENQPQHF,TGCGCCAGCAGCCCCGGGGCGAAACGGGAAAATCAGCCCCAGCATTTT
TRBJ2-1,NA,TRBV7-3,NA,CASSPGPFNEQFF,TGTGCCAGCAGCCCCGGGCCCTTCAATGAGCAGTTCTTC
TRBJ2-1,many,TRBV6-2/TRBV6-3,NA,CASSYSAGVHEQFF,TGTGCCAGCAGTTACTCTGCAGGGGTCCATGAGCAGTTCTTC
TRBJ2-1,NA,TRBV5-8,TRBD2,CASSRGLAGESEQFF,TGTGCCAGCAGCAGAGGACTAGCGGGAGAGAGTGAGCAGTTCTTC
TRBJ2-1,many,TRBV20-1,TRBD2,CSARLSSGTGEQFF,TGCAGTGCTAGACTCTCTAGCGGGACTGGTGAGCAGTTCTTC
TRBJ2-7,few,TRBV4-3,TRBD1,CASSQEGGTGFSQQYF,TGCGCCAGCAGCCAGGAAGGTGGGACAGGGTTTTCTCAGCAGTACTTC
TRBJ2-5,few,TRBV7-8,TRBD1,CASSFLGGLQTQYF,TGTGCCAGCAGCTTTCTAGGGGGCCTCCAGACCCAGTACTTC
TRBJ2-1,few,TRBV27,NA,CASSSEDGIYNEQFF,TGTGCCAGCAGTTCCGAGGACGGGATCTACAATGAGCAGTTCTTC
TRBJ1-6,many,TRBV5-5,NA,CASSLETANSPLHF,TGTGCCAGCAGCTTGGAGACGGCCAATTCACCCCTCCACTTT
TRBJ2-4,many,TRBV7-2,TRBD2,CASSSPRLAGVKNIQYF,TGTGCCAGCAGCTCCCCTCGACTAGCGGGAGTTAAAAACATTCAGTACTTC
TRBJ2-3,many,TRBV7-3,TRBD2,CASSSSQTSGFPYF,TGTGCCAGCAGCTCATCCCAGACTAGCGGCTTCCCGTATTTT
TRBJ1-1,many,TRBV4-2,NA,CASSQKGRHPGLGAFF,TGTGCCAGCAGCCAAAAAGGACGGCATCCGGGACTTGGAGCTTTCTTT
TRBJ2-3,many,TRBV7-2,NA,CASTDHGGGLNTQYF,TGTGCCAGCACCGACCACGGGGGAGGTCTAAATACGCAGTATTTT
TRBJ2-7,NA,TRBV7-8,NA,CASSLVAGRTSEQYF,TGTGCCAGCAGCTTAGTTGCGGGAAGGACTTCCGAGCAGTACTTC
TRBJ2-1,few,TRBV20-1,TRBD1,CSAPDRTGEGNEQFF,TGCAGTGCTCCCGACCGGACAGGGGAGGGCAATGAGCAGTTCTTC
TRBJ2-1,few,TRBV30,NA,CAWNVGGGSYNEQFF,TGTGCCTGGAACGTCGGCGGAGGCTCCTACAATGAGCAGTTCTTC
TRBJ2-1,NA,TRBV5-1,TRBD2,CASSPGGGMVWGVNEQFF,TGCGCCAGCAGCCCCGGGGGGGGTATGGTGTGGGGCGTCAATGAGCAGTTCTTC
TRBJ2-1,NA,TRBV28,NA,CASSLQGRVNEQFF,TGTGCCAGCAGTTTACAGGGGAGGGTTAATGAGCAGTTCTTC
TRBJ1-2,NA,TRBV20-1,NA,CSASRALDFYGYTF,TGCAGTGCTAGTCGGGCGCTAGATTTCTATGGCTACACCTTC
TRBJ1-4,many,TRBV7-2,NA,CASSLVGGGDEKLFF,TGTGCCAGCAGCTTAGTTGGGGGAGGAGATGAAAAACTGTTTTTT
TRBJ2-3,NA,TRBV12-3/TRBV12-4,TRBD2,CASSRTSTSTDTQYF,TGTGCCAGCAGTCGGACTAGCACTAGCACAGATACGCAGTATTTT
TRBJ2-5,many,TRBV12-3/TRBV12-4,NA,CASSIWTVQETQYF,TGTGCCAGCAGTATATGGACAGTCCAAGAGACCCAGTACTTC
TRBJ1-1,NA,TRBV13,NA,CASSPQGGGTEAFF,TGTGCCAGCAGCCCACAGGGTGGGGGCACTGAAGCTTTCTTT
TRBJ2-5,NA,TRBV19,NA,CASSPTRTETQYF,TGTGCCAGTAGTCCAACTCGGACGGAGACCCAGTACTTC
TRBJ2-7,NA,TRBV24-1,NA,CATSTHGDPYEQYF,TGTGCCACCTCCACCCATGGGGACCCCTACGAGCAGTACTTC
TRBJ2-3,few,TRBV7-2,NA,CASSLVRGSETDTQYF,TGTGCCAGCAGCTTAGTAAGGGGGTCGGAGACAGATACGCAGTATTTT
TRBJ1-2,few,TRBV5-1,TRBD1,CASSLRGTDPYGYTF,TGCGCCAGCAGCTTGCGCGGGACAGACCCCTATGGCTACACCTTC
TRBJ1-1,NA,TRBV6-1,NA,CASSPDTSRVTEAFF,TGTGCCAGCAGCCCGGACACCTCTCGGGTCACTGAAGCTTTCTTT
TRBJ1-6,many,TRBV7-9,NA,CASSSQDEGVSPLHF,TGTGCCAGCAGCTCGCAGGATGAGGGCGTTTCACCCCTCCACTTT
TRBJ2-7,few,TRBV20-1,NA,CSAPAGSSYEQYF,TGCAGTGCCCCTGCAGGGTCCTCCTACGAGCAGTACTTC
TRBJ2-3,many,TRBV5-1,TRBD1,CASSLDGTGSDTQYF,TGCGCCAGCAGCTTGGACGGGACAGGGTCCGATACGCAGTATTTT
TRBJ1-1,NA,TRBV6-2/TRBV6-3,NA,CASNHGGPEAFF,TGTGCCAGCAACCATGGGGGACCTGAAGCTTTCTTT
TRBJ2-7,NA,TRBV4-1,NA,CASSQRQGGQYEQYF,TGCGCCAGCAGCCAACGACAGGGAGGCCAATACGAGCAGTACTTC
TRBJ2-7,NA,TRBV6-1,TRBD2,CDSTGTSGSIPYEQYF,TGTGACAGCACCGGGACTAGCGGGAGCATCCCCTACGAGCAGTACTTC
TRBJ2-7,few,TRBV12-3/TRBV12-4,TRBD2,CASRRTSGSSYEQYF,TGTGCCAGCAGACGCACTAGCGGGAGCTCCTACGAGCAGTACTTC
TRBJ2-1,NA,TRBV12-3/TRBV12-4,TRBD2,CTFCLAGSGRAQAYNEQFF,TGTACCTTCTGTTTAGCGGGTAGCGGGAGGGCTCAGGCCTACAATGAGCAGTTCTTC
TRBJ2-4,NA,TRBV7-8,NA,CASSPQRDTSLAQYF,TGTGCCAGCAGCCCGCAGCGGGACACCTCCTTGGCTCAGTACTTC
TRBJ2-4,NA,TRBV19,TRBD1,CASSVDRGLGNIQYF,TGTGCCAGTAGTGTGGACAGGGGATTAGGAAACATTCAGTACTTC
TRBJ2-2,NA,TRBV24-1,NA,CATSDFYSGGELFF,TGTGCCACCAGTGATTTCTATTCAGGGGGGGAGCTGTTTTTT
TRBJ2-1,NA,TRBV2,NA,CASSTRTEDNEQFF,TGTGCCAGCAGTACAAGGACAGAGGACAATGAGCAGTTCTTC
TRBJ1-1,few,TRBV7-2,NA,CASRPGGKNTEAFF,TGTGCCAGCAGGCCTGGGGGAAAGAACACTGAAGCTTTCTTT
TRBJ2-1,NA,TRBV24-1,NA,CATSAELNEQFF,TGTGCCACCAGTGCCGAGCTTAACGAGCAGTTCTTC